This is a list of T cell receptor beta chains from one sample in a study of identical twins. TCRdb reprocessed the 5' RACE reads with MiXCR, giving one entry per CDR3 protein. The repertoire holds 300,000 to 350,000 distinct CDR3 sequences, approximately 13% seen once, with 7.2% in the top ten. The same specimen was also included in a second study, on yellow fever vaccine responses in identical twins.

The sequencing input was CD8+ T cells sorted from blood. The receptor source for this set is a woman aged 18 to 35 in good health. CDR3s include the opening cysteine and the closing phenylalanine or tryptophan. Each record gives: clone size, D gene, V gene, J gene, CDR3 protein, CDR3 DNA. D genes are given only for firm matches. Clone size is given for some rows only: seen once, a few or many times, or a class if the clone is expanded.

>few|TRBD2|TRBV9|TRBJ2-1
CASSAKLAASSYNEQFF
TGTGCCAGCAGCGCTAAACTAGCGGCGAGCTCCTACAATGAGCAGTTCTTC
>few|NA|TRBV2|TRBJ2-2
CASSEGAGGELFF
TGTGCCAGCAGTGAGGGGGCCGGCGGGGAGCTGTTTTTT
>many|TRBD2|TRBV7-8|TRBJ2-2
CASSLARGGGRNTGELFF
TGTGCCAGCAGCTTAGCCCGAGGCGGCGGGAGGAACACCGGGGAGCTGTTTTTT
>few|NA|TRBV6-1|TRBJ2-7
CASSAGQLAYEQYF
TGTGCCAGCAGTGCGGGACAATTAGCCTACGAGCAGTACTTC
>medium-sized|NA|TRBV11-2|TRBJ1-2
CASSNGRGIVSYTF
TGTGCCAGCAGTAACGGACGGGGCATAGTAAGCTACACCTTC
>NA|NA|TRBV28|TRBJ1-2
CASSFGGPAIHNGYTF
TGTGCCAGCAGTTTTGGTGGGCCAGCCATACACAATGGCTACACCTTC
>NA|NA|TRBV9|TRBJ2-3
CASSVVSTDTQYF
TGTGCCAGCAGCGTAGTGAGCACAGATACGCAGTATTTT
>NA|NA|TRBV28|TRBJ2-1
CASSPGVAHEQFF
TGTGCCAGCAGCCCGGGGGTGGCCCATGAGCAGTTCTTC
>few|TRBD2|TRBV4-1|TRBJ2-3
CASSQDPGLADTDTQYF
TGCGCCAGCAGCCAAGATCCTGGACTAGCGGATACAGATACGCAGTATTTT
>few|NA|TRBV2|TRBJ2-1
CASKGALDEQFF
TGTGCCAGCAAAGGGGCCCTCGATGAGCAGTTCTTC
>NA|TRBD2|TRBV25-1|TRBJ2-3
CASRDIAGGETDTQYF
TGTGCCAGCAGGGACATAGCGGGGGGCGAGACAGATACGCAGTATTTT
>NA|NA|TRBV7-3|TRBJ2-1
CASSSGGAPYNEQFF
TGTGCCAGCAGCTCGGGCGGGGCACCTTACAATGAGCAGTTCTTC
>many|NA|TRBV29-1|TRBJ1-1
CSVVTREAFF
TGCAGCGTTGTGACGCGTGAAGCTTTCTTT
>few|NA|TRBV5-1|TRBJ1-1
CASSSPPGVHDTEAFF
TGCGCCAGCAGCTCCCCGCCCGGGGTTCACGACACTGAAGCTTTCTTT
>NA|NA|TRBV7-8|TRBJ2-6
CASSLARAGGANVLTF
TGTGCCAGCAGCTTAGCACGGGCGGGTGGGGCCAACGTCCTGACTTTC
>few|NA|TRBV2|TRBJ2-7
CASTGTFYEQYF
TGTGCCAGCACCGGGACTTTCTACGAGCAGTACTTC
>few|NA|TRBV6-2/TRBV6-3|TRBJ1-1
CASCGLRREAFF
TGTGCCAGCTGCGGGTTACGCCGAGAAGCTTTCTTT
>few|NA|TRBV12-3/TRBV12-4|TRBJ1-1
CASRGWGGSAEAFF
TGTGCCAGCAGGGGGTGGGGTGGCAGTGCTGAAGCTTTCTTT
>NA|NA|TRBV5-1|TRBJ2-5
CASSDERVVDETQYF
TGCGCCAGCAGCGACGAGCGGGTGGTGGATGAGACCCAGTACTTC
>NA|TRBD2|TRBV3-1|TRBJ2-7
CASSPGLAGSSYEQYF
TGTGCCAGCAGCCCGGGACTAGCGGGAAGCTCCTACGAGCAGTACTTC